This T cell receptor beta chain was captured in a study of blood T cell repertoires in COVID-19. Across the study: The United States, Italy and Spain supplied acute and convalescent COVID-19 samples.

This clone has just one count. Using immunoSEQ multiplex PCR, the repertoire was profiled, and TCRdb retains in-frame clones only, with some absent. The repertoire includes roughly 300,000 clones, around nine tenths of them detected once, and roughly 1.1% sits in the top ten. Recovered status in Cohort 3 required two negative PCRs, clearance, or symptom resolution. This CDR3 contains 13 residues. V shed 6 bases and J 8 bases; nucleotides not matched to a gene: 6. Per germline, CDR1 MDHEN and CDR2 SYDVKM. The sample comprised PBMCs or T cells enriched from blood (not recorded which). The chain is built from TRBV28 and TRBJ1-4; 7 bases are shared with TRBD1. The TCR comes from a woman aged 30 to 39 who had recovered from COVID-19. CDR3: CASRTGYREKLFF. The DNA of the CDR3 is TGTGCCAGCAGGACAGGGTATCGGGAAAAACTGTTTTTT. The full variable domain, with the rest looked up from reference TRBV28 and TRBJ1-4, is DVKVTQSSRYLVKRTGEKVFLECVQDMDHENMFWYRQDPGLGLRLIYFSYDVKMKEKGDIPEGYSVSREKKERFSLILESASTNQTSMYLCASRTGYREKLFFGSGTQLSVL.